The entry below gives a single T cell receptor (beta chain) sequence along with its context. Its antigen is unknown. A sample-barcoded 5' primer and a J-beta primer mix were used in a second PCR of roughly 6 to 12 cycles. Every sample gave at least 2.5 million paired-end reads containing CDR3. TCRdb analysed the 5' RACE reads with MiXCR anew, one entry per CDR3 protein. The sample consists of approximately 690,000 distinct CDR3 sequences, roughly three fifths of them appearing once. The entry originates in a study of blood T cells in healthy people across ages. Study at large: With template switching, about one barcoded beta molecule was captured per two T cells.

Findings and limits, study-wide: Those diversity estimates obtained from one million T cells were thought to be underestimates.

Total RNA was extracted at no less than 6 micrograms per sample. The CDR3 extends over 15 amino acids. J lost 5 bases, V lost 1 base, and 7 bases had no gene match. The germline CDR1 and CDR2 sequences are LGHDT and YNNKEL (reference sequence). Sequencing was done on a sample of blood. The source of this sequence is a man in his sixties in good health. This rearrangement joins TRBV3-1 to TRBJ2-7; TRBD2 aligns across 8 bases. CDR3 sequence: CASSQVRGASDEQYF. In DNA, the CDR3 is TGTGCCAGCAGCCAAGTGCGGGGGGCGTCCGACGAGCAGTACTTC.